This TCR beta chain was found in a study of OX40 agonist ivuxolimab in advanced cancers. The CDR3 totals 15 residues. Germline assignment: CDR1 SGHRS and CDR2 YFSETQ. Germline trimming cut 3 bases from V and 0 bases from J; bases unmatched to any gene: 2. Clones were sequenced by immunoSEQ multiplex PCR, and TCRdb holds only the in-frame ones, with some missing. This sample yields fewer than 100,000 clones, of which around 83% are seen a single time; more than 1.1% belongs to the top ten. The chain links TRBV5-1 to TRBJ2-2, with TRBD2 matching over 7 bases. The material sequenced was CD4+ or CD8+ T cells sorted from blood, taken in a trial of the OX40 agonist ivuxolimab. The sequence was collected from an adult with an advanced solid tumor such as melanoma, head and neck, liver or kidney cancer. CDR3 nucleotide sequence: TGCGCCAGCAGCTCCGGACTAGCGAACACCGGGGAGCTGTTTTTT. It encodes CASSSGLANTGELFF. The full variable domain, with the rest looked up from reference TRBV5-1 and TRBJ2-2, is KAGVTQTPRYLIKTRGQQVTLSCSPISGHRSVSWYQQTPGQGLQFLFEYFSETQRNKGNFPGRFSGRQFSNSRSEMNVSTLELGDSALYLCASSSGLANTGELFFGEGSRLTVL.